This T cell receptor (beta chain) originates from a study of T cells in localized non-small cell lung cancer. Findings and limits, study-wide: The study detected a median around 50 of the top 100 tumor clones in adjacent lung.

Sequencing was performed with immunoSEQ multiplex PCR; in TCRdb, only in-frame clones are kept and a portion is missing. Of 7,000 to 9,500 clones listed, roughly 91% are singletons. The CDR3 sequence is 14 residues long. V was trimmed by 0 bases and J by 8 bases, leaving 12 bases between them. Per germline, CDR1 SGHNT and CDR2 YYREEE (reference sequence). About this clone: Its antigen is still unknown.

This chain connects TRBV5-4 to TRBJ2-1, with no clear D. The sample was peripheral blood, taken before any cancer treatment. This clonotype was obtained from a female donor older than 55 with stage II squamous cell lung carcinoma. CDR3 sequence reads: CASSLDSPRDEQFF. CDR3 nucleotides: TGTGCCAGCAGCTTGGATTCGCCCCGCGATGAGCAGTTCTTC.